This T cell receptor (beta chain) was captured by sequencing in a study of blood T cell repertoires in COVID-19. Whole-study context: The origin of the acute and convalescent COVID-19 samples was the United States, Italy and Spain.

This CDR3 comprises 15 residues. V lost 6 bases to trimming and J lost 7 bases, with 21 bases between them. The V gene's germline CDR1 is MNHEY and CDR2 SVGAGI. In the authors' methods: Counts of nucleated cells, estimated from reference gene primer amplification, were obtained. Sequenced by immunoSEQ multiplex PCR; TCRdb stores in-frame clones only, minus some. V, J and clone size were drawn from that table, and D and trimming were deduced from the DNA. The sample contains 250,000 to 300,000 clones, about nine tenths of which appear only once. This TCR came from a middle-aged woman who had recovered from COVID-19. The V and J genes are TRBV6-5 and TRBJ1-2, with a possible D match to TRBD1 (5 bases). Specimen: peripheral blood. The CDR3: CASSPNPDSSGGYTF. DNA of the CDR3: TGTGCCAGCAGCCCCAACCCCGACAGTAGTGGTGGCTACACCTTC.